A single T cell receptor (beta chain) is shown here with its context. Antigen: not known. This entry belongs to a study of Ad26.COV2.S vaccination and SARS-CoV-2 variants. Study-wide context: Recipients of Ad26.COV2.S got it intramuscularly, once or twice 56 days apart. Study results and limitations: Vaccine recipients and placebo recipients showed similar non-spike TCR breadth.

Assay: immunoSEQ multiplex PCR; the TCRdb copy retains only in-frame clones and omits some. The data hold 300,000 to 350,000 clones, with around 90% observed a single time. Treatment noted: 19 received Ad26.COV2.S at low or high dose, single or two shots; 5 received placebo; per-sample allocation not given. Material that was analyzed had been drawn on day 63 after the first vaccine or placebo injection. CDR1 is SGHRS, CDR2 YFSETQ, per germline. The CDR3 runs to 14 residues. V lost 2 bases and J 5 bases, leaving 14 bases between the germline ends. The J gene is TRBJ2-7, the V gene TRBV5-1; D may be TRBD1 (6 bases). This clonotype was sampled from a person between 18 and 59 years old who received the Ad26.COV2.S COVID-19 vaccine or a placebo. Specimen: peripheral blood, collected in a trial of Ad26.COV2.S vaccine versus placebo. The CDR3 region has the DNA TGCGCCAGCAGCTTACACAGGGTCAGGGACGAGCAGTACTTC. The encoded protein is CASSLHRVRDEQYF.